Shown below are 23 T cell receptor beta chains from a single sample sequenced in a study of blood T cells in healthy people across ages. Next came a second PCR, run for about 7 to 12 cycles, which used a sample-barcoded 5' primer along with a J-beta primer mix. TCRdb fed the 5' RACE reads into MiXCR, producing one record per CDR3 protein. The table records about 1.4 million distinct CDR3 sequences, roughly 60% of them present only once. The sequenced sample was blood. The origin of the receptors is a man aged 18-30 years in good health.

The chain recombines TRBV20-1 with TRBJ2-7; TRBD1 or TRBD2 may be the D gene (5 bases each). The CDR3 totals 16 residues. Trimming left V 4 bases short and J 0 bases short, with 19 bases between. CDR1 and CDR2 (germline): DFQATT, SNEGSKA (reference sequence). This chain's CDR3 is CSAMGRGDGTSYEQYF. For the CDR3, the DNA is TGCAGTGCTATGGGTCGTGGTGACGGGACCTCCTACGAGCAGTACTTC.

The chain recombines TRBV20-1 with TRBJ2-7; possibly TRBD1 for D (6 bases). CDR3 length: 15 residues. The germline gives CDR1 DFQATT, CDR2 SNEGSKA (reference sequence). Trimming took off 4 bases at V and 4 bases at J, with 20 bases between the two ends. The CDR3 region has the DNA TGCAGTGCTAAACCCGGGCAGGGGTCGGGGTACGAGCAGTACTTC. Translated, it gives CSAKPGQGSGYEQYF.

There are a few counts of this clonotype. V and J are TRBV29-1 and TRBJ2-3; D uncertain. Germline CDR1 and CDR2: SQVTM and ANQGSEA. Trimming took 1 base from V and 2 from J, leaving 13 bases between them. The CDR3 has 15 amino acids. CDR3 amino acids: CSVEGATLLTDTQYF. CDR3 sequence (DNA): TGCAGCGTTGAAGGGGCTACTCTACTCACAGATACGCAGTATTTT.

V gene TRBV30 combines with J gene TRBJ2-6; no clear D gene. The germline CDR1 and CDR2 sequences are GTSNPN and SVGIG (reference sequence). CDR3 size: 16 residues. V was clipped by 0 bases and J by 2 bases, with 11 bases between them. The CDR3 nucleotides read TGTGCCTGGAGTGTGCGCGGTTTCACTGGGGCCAACGTCCTGACTTTC. Amino acid sequence: CAWSVRGFTGANVLTF.

The rearrangement uses TRBV20-1 and TRBJ2-7, with 7 bases that match TRBD1. The V and J ends lost 4 bases and 4 bases, in that order; junction bases with no gene match: 7. This CDR3 comprises 13 residues. CDR1 DFQATT and CDR2 SNEGSKA come from the germline V gene (reference sequence). CDR3: CSANWGTAYEQYF. The CDR3 DNA reads as TGCAGTGCTAATTGGGGGACAGCTTACGAGCAGTACTTC.

The J gene is TRBJ2-7, the V gene TRBV21-1; no check of the table's D call, TRBD1, against the DNA was made. TRBV21-1 corresponds to a pseudogene. The CDR3 is 16 amino acids. CDR3 nucleotide sequence: TGTGCCAGCAGCAAAAGCTACAGGGCATCCTCCTACGAGCAGTACTTC. This encodes CASSKSYRASSYEQYF.

The DNA of the CDR3 is TGTGCCAGCAGTGAGGCTAGCGGGGCTTCGGAGTACTTC. Its protein product is CASSEASGASEYF. The chain carries TRBV2 and TRBJ2-5; TRBD2 aligns across 9 bases. The V gene end was trimmed by 3 bases and the J gene end by 12 bases; junction bases not matched to a gene: 8. There are 13 residues in the CDR3. Looked up from germline, CDR1 is SNHLY and CDR2 is FYNNEI.

Only one count was recorded for this clonotype. The chain is built from TRBV9 and TRBJ2-2; D might be TRBD1 (5 bases). V was trimmed by 3 bases and J by 4 bases, leaving 10 bases between them. This CDR3 has 14 amino acids. Germline CDR1 is SGDLS and CDR2 is YYNGEE. CDR3 region: CASSATGFTGELFF. The CDR3, as DNA: TGTGCCAGCAGCGCCACAGGTTTCACCGGGGAGCTGTTTTTT.

The chain carries TRBV27 and TRBJ1-5, with D unclear. The germline CDR1 and CDR2 sequences are MNHEY and SMNVEV (reference sequence). V shed 6 bases and J shed 4 bases, with 16 bases lying between them. The CDR3 runs 15 residues. CDR3 in DNA: TGTGCCAGCAGATTAGGCCCAAACCCAAATCAGCCCCAGCATTTT. Translating it yields CASRLGPNPNQPQHF.

The table lists this clonotype with a few counts. The V and J genes are TRBV7-2 and TRBJ2-7; a weak D match, TRBD1 (5 bases). The CDR3 sequence is 13 residues long. The V end lost 3 bases, the J end lost 6 bases, and 12 bases lay between the germline ends. Per germline, CDR1 SGHTA and CDR2 FQGNSA. CDR3 DNA: TGTGCCAGCAGCTTCGCCAATGACAGCGAGCAGTACTTC. It specifies CASSFANDSEQYF.

This clonotype showed up just a few times. This sequence joins TRBV11-3 and TRBJ2-4; TRBD1 might be the D (5 bases). The end of the DNA fits TRBJ2-7 better, so the J call may be wrong. Germline CDR1 and CDR2: SGHNT and YENEEA. The CDR3 is 17 residues long. The CDR3: CASSLGNWVRACYEQYF. The CDR3 nucleotides are TGTGCCAGCAGCTTAGGCAATTGGGTCAGGGCCTGCTACGAGCAGTACTTC.

The chain combines TRBV11-2 with TRBJ2-1, with TRBD1 as a possible D gene (5 bases). The length of the CDR3 is 17 residues. Trimming stripped 3 bases from V and 2 bases from J, with 17 bases between. Germline V gene sequence: CDR1 SGHAT, CDR2 FQNNGV. The CDR3 bases are TGTGCCAGCAGCTTCGCCAGGGTAACGGCCACCTACAATGAGCAGTTCTTC. It translates to CASSFARVTATYNEQFF.

The V gene is TRBV4-1, the J gene TRBJ2-1, with D hard to call. Trimming removed 1 base from V and 10 bases from J, with 17 bases in between. This CDR3 contains 15 residues. Germline assignment: CDR1 MGHRA and CDR2 YSYEKL. The DNA for the CDR3 is TGCGCCAGCAGCCAAGTATTAGTTTTCTCCTACGAGCAGTTCTTC. This codes for CASSQVLVFSYEQFF.

This clonotype was seen just once. The CDR3 DNA is TGTGCCATCAGCACACAGGAAATGAACACTGAAGCTTTCTTT. Amino acid sequence: CAISTQEMNTEAFF. The chain joins TRBV10-3 to TRBJ1-1, with D perhaps matching TRBD1 (5 bases). This CDR3 contains 14 residues. In germline, CDR1 is ENHRY, CDR2 SYGVKD. V dropped 6 bases and J dropped 0 bases, with 11 bases sitting between them.

This chain uses TRBV29-1 with TRBJ1-2, with D maybe TRBD1 (6 bases). The germline gives CDR1 SQVTM, CDR2 ANQGSEA. Between the trimmed V and J ends, which lost 4 bases and 5 bases, there was a span of 14 bases. The CDR3 covers 13 residues. The CDR3 nucleotides read TGCAGCGTTGGCCTCGGACAGCTATATGGCTACACCTTC. As protein: CSVGLGQLYGYTF.

This clonotype was observed a handful of times. This rearrangement joins TRBV7-9 to TRBJ1-2; no clear D. V was clipped by 4 bases and J by 0 bases, with 18 bases between them. Germline V gene sequence: CDR1 SEHNR, CDR2 FQNEAQ (reference sequence). This CDR3 contains 17 residues. In DNA, the CDR3 is TGTGCCAGCAGCTCCCGTGGGAACCAGATGACTAACTATGGCTACACCTTC. It translates to CASSSRGNQMTNYGYTF.

The V gene is TRBV6-6, the J gene TRBJ2-2, with unresolved D. The CDR3 is 17 residues long. Per germline, CDR1 MNHNY and CDR2 SVGAGI (reference sequence). Trimming shortened V by 2 bases and J by 0 bases, and 13 bases separated the two germline ends. The CDR3 DNA reads TGTGCCAGCAGTTACCATTCCGACGGATCGAACACCGGGGAGCTGTTTTTT. Translating it yields CASSYHSDGSNTGELFF.

Written as DNA, the CDR3 is TGTGCCAGCAGTTTTACCGACGGACGCTATCAGCCCCAGCATTTT. Translation gives CASSFTDGRYQPQHF. V gene TRBV12-3 or TRBV12-4 combines with J gene TRBJ1-5; D unresolved. The CDR3 length is 15 residues. V was shortened by 3 bases and J by 5 bases, with 14 bases between the two germline ends.

This clonotype was seen a handful of times. The V gene is TRBV4-3, the J gene TRBJ2-5; unclear D gene. The CDR3 is 13 amino acids. CDR1 LGHNA and CDR2 YSLEER come from the germline V gene. Deletions cut 2 bases from V and 5 bases from J, with 9 bases between. The CDR3 is CASSQRTWETQYF. The CDR3 DNA reads TGCGCCAGCAGCCAACGGACGTGGGAGACCCAGTACTTC.

The CDR3 loop is CASSVKQGTEAFF. The CDR3, as DNA: TGTGCCAGCAGCGTAAAACAGGGCACTGAAGCTTTCTTT. The chain couples TRBV7-2 to TRBJ1-1; tentative D call: TRBD1 (6 bases). This CDR3 is 13 amino acids long. Deletions cut 5 bases from V and 4 bases from J, with 11 bases between. Germline CDR1 SGHTA, CDR2 FQGNSA.

This sequence joins TRBV28 and TRBJ1-4; D not certain. The CDR3 contains 14 residues. CDR1 is MDHEN and CDR2 is SYDVKM in the germline V gene. The V gene lost 3 bases and the J gene lost 0 bases, with 5 bases spanning the gap. CDR3 sequence reads: CASSFSATNEKLFF. The CDR3 coding sequence is TGTGCCAGCAGTTTTTCGGCAACTAATGAAAAACTGTTTTTT.

V usage is TRBV6-5 and J usage is TRBJ1-1; D not resolved. Trimming took 9 bases from V and 4 from J, leaving 9 bases between them. Germline-derived CDR1 and CDR2 are MNHEY and SVGAGI. This CDR3 contains 11 residues. CDR3 loop: CASEQATEAFF. For the CDR3, the DNA is TGTGCCAGTGAGCAAGCCACTGAAGCTTTCTTT.

Written as DNA, the CDR3 is TGTGCCAGCAGCTCCCACAGGGGGCCTAACACCGGGGAGCTGTTTTTT. Amino acids: CASSSHRGPNTGELFF. The J gene is TRBJ2-2, the V gene TRBV7-9; 9 nucleotides line up with TRBD1. J lost 2 bases, V lost 4 bases, and 5 bases had no gene match. There are 16 residues in the CDR3. CDR1 and CDR2 (germline): SEHNR, FQNEAQ (reference sequence).